This T cell receptor beta chain was sequenced for a study of blood T cell repertoires in COVID-19. Study context: Whether acute or convalescent, the COVID-19 samples came from the United States, Italy and Spain. T cells, B-cell-depleted T cells, or PBMCs provided the cDNA or gDNA that served as material.

How the authors handled the data: Amplification with reference gene primers provided the estimates of nucleated cell counts. Libraries were prepared by immunoSEQ multiplex PCR; TCRdb keeps only in-frame clonotypes and omits some of them. The DNA was the basis for D and trimming; V, J and clone size are from that table. Altogether around 180,000 clones are present, 75% to 90% being singletons, with the ten largest covering 2% to 2.5%. Per the germline V gene, CDR1 is SGDLS and CDR2 is YYNGEE. The CDR3 runs to 14 residues. The ends lost 6 bases at V and 3 bases at J; junction bases unmatched: 7. Assignment of participants to cohorts was predicated upon participant-reported clinical history.

The J gene is TRBJ2-3, the V gene TRBV9; 7 positions match TRBD2. This TCR was recovered from a woman aged 40 to 50 with acute COVID-19. Source material: PBMCs or T cells enriched from blood (not recorded which). CDR3 bases: TGTGCCAGCACCGTGGGCGGGAGAACAGATACGCAGTATTTT. It specifies CASTVGGRTDTQYF.